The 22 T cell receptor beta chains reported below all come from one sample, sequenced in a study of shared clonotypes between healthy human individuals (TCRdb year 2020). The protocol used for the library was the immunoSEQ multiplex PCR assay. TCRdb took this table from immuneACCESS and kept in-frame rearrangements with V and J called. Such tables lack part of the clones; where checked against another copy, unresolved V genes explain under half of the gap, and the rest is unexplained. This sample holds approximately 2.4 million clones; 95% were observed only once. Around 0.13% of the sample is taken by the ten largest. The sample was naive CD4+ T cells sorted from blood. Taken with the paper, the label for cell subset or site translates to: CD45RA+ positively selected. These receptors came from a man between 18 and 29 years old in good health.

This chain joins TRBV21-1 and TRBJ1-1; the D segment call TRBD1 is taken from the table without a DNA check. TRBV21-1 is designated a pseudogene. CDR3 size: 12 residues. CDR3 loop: CASSRDSPEAFF. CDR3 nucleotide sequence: TGTGCCAGCAGCCGGGACAGCCCTGAAGCTTTCTTT.

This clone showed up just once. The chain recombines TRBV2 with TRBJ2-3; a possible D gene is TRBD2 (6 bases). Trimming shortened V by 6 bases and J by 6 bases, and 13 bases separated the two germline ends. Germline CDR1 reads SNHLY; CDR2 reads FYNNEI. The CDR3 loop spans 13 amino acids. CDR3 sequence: CASREPGGDTQYF. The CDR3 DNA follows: TGTGCCAGCAGAGAGCCTGGAGGGGATACGCAGTATTTT.

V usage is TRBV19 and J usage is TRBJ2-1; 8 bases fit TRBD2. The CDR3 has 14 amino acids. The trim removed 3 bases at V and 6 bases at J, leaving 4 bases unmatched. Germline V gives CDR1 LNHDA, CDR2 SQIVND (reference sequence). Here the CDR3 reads CASSISGESNEQFF. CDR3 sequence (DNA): TGTGCCAGTAGTATTAGCGGGGAAAGCAATGAGCAGTTCTTC.

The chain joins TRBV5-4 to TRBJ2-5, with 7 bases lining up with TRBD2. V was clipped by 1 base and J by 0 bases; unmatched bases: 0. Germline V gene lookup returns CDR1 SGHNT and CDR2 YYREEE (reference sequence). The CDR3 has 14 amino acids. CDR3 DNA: TGTGCCAGCAGCTTGAGCGGGAACCAAGAGACCCAGTACTTC. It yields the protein CASSLSGNQETQYF.

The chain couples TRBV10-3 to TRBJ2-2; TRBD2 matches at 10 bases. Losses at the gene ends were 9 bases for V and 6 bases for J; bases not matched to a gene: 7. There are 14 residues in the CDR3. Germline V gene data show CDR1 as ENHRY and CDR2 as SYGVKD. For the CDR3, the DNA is TGTGCCATTGCTAGCGGGGGCGGGTCCGGGGAGCTGTTTTTT. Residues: CAIASGGGSGELFF.

CDR3 loop: CASSVGAGAPQINEKLFF. The CDR3 nucleotides are TGTGCCAGCAGCGTAGGAGCCGGCGCCCCGCAAATTAATGAAAAACTGTTTTTT. This chain links TRBV9 with TRBJ1-4; D gene uncertain. Germline CDR1 SGDLS, CDR2 YYNGEE. This CDR3 comprises 18 residues. The germline V and J ends were trimmed by 0 bases and 4 bases, with 19 bases remaining between them. The variable domain in full, with the rest retrieved from reference TRBV9 and TRBJ1-4, is DSGVTQTPKHLITATGQRVTLRCSPRSGDLSVYWYQQSLDQGLQFLIQYYNGEERAKGNILERFSAQQFPDLHSELNLSSLELGDSALYFCASSVGAGAPQINEKLFFGSGTQLSVL.

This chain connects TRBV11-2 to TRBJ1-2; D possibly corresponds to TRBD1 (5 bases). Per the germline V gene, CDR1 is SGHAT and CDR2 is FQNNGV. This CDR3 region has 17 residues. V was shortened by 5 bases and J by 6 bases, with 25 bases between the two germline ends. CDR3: CASSGVRQPGSRDGYTF. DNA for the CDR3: TGTGCCAGCAGCGGGGTGCGACAGCCGGGCTCGCGCGATGGCTACACCTTC.

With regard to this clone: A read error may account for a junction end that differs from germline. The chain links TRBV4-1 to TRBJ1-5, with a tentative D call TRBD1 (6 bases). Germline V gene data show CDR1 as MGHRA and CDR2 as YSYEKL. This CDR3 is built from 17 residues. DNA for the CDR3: TGCGCCAGCAGCCAAGAGGGCAGGGGATCAGGCAATCAGTCCCAGCATTTT. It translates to CASSQEGRGSGNQSQHF.

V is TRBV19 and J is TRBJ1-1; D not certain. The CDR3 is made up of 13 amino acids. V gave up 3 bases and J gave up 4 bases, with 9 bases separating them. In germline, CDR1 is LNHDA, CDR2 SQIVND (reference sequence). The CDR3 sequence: CASSMVGFTEAFF. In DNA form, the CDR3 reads TGTGCCAGTAGTATGGTGGGATTCACTGAAGCTTTCTTT.

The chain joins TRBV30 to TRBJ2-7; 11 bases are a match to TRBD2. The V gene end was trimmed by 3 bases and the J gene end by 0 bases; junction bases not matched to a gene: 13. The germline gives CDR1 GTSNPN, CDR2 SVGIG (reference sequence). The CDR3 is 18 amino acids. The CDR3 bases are TGTGCCTGGAGCTACAGGGCTAGCGGGAGGTTTAGCTCCTACGAGCAGTACTTC. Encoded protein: CAWSYRASGRFSSYEQYF.

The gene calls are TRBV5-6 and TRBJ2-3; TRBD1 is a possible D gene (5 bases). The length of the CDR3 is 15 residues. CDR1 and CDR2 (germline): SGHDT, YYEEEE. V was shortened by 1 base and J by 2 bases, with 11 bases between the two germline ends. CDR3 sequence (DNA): TGTGCCAGCAGCTTGTCTGGCAGGGCCACAGATACGCAGTATTTT. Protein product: CASSLSGRATDTQYF. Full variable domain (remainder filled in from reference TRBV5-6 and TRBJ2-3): DAGVTQSPTHLIKTRGQQVTLRCSPKSGHDTVSWYQQALGQGPQFIFQYYEEEERQRGNFPDRFSGHQFPNYSSELNVNALLLGDSALYLCASSLSGRATDTQYFGPGTRLTVL.

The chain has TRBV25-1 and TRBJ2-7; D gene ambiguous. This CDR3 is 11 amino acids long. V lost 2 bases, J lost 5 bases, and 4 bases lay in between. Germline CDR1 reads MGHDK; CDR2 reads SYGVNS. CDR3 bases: TGTGCCAGCAGTGAAATTCACGAGCAGTACTTC. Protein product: CASSEIHEQYF.

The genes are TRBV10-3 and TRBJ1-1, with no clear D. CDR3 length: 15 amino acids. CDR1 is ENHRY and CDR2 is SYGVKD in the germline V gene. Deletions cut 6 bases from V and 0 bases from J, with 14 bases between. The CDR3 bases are TGTGCCATCAGCTTTTCCCAGGTGCTGAACACTGAAGCTTTCTTT. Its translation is CAISFSQVLNTEAFF.

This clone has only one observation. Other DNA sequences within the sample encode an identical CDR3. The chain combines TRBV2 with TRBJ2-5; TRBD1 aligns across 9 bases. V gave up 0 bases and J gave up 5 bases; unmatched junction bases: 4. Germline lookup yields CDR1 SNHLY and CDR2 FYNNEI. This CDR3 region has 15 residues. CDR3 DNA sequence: TGTGCCAGCAGTGAAGCGGGGACAGGGAGCGAGACCCAGTACTTC. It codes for CASSEAGTGSETQYF.

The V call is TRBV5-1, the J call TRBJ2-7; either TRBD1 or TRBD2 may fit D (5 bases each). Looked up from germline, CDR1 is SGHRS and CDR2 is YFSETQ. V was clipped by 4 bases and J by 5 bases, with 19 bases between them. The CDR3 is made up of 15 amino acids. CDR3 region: CASSTGDASGHEQYF. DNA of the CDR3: TGCGCCAGCAGCACCGGGGACGCCTCCGGCCACGAGCAGTACTTC.

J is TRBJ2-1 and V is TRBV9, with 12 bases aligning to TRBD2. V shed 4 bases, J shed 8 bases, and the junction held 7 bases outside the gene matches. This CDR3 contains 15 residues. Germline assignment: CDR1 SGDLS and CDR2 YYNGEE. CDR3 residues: CASSLGLAGIDEQFF. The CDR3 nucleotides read TGTGCCAGCAGCCTTGGACTAGCGGGAATCGATGAGCAGTTCTTC.

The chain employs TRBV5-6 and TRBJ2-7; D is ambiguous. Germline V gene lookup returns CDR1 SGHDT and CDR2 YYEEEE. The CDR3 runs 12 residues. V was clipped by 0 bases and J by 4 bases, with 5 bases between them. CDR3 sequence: CASSLDTYEQYF. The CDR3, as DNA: TGTGCCAGCAGCTTGGACACGTACGAGCAGTACTTC.

Here the CDR3 reads CASRPTAMNTEAFF. The CDR3 DNA reads TGTGCCAGTAGACCGACAGCAATGAACACTGAAGCTTTCTTT. The V gene is TRBV19, the J gene TRBJ1-1, with D possibly being TRBD1 (5 bases). Germline V lookup: CDR1 LNHDA, CDR2 SQIVND (reference sequence). CDR3 length: 14 residues. Deletions cut 6 bases from V and 0 bases from J, with 11 bases between.

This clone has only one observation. The CDR3 coding sequence is TGTGCCAGCAGCTTACGGACAGGCGCTCCAACGAACACCGGGGAGCTGTTTTTT. Amino acid sequence: CASSLRTGAPTNTGELFF. This sequence joins TRBV11-3 and TRBJ2-2, with 7 bases fitting TRBD1. CDR1 and CDR2 (germline): SGHNT, YENEEA. The J segment lost 0 bases and the V segment lost 2 bases, leaving 9 bases of the junction unmatched. CDR3 length: 18 residues.

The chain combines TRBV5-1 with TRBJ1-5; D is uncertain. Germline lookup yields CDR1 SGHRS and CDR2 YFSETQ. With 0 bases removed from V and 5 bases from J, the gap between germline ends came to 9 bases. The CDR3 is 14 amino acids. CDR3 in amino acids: CASSLGGPDQPQHF. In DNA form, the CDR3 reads TGCGCCAGCAGCTTGGGAGGCCCCGATCAGCCCCAGCATTTT.

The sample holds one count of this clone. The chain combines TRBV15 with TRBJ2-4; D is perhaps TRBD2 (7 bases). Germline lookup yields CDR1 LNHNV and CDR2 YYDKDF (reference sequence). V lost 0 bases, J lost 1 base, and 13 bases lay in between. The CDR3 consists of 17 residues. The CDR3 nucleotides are TGTGCCACCAGCAGAGATCGGGGGGCAGTGGCCAAAAACATTCAGTACTTC. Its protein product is CATSRDRGAVAKNIQYF.

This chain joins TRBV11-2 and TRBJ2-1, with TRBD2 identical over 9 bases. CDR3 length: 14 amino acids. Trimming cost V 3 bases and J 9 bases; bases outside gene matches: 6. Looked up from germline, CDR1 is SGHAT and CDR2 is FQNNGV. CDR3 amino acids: CASSFQLAGAEQFF. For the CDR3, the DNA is TGTGCCAGCAGCTTTCAACTAGCGGGTGCTGAGCAGTTCTTC.